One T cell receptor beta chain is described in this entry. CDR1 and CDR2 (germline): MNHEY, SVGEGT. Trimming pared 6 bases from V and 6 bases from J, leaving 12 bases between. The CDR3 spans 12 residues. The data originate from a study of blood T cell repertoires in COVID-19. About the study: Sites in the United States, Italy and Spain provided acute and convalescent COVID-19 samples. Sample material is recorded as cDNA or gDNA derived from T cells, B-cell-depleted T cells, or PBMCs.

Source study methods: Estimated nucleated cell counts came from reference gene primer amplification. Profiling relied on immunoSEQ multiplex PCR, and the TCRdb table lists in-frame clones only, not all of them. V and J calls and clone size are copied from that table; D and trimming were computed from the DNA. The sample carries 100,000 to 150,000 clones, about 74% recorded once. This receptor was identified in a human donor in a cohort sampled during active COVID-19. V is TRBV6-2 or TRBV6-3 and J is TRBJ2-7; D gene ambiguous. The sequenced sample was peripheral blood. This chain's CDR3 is CASSEAGSEQYF. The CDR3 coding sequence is TGTGCCAGCAGCGAGGCCGGGTCCGAGCAGTACTTC.